These 21 T cell receptor beta chains came from one sample sequenced in a study of T-cell memory formation after mild COVID-19. TCRdb analysed the 5' RACE reads with MiXCR anew, one entry per CDR3 protein. The data contain about 270,000 distinct CDR3 sequences, about 20% of them singletons. Input material: PBMCs or a T cell subset sorted from them (not recorded which). These receptors all come from a man between 18 and 35 years old who had mild COVID-19 (a few samples of this study predate the infection). Cell type and time point are not known.

This clonotype was observed a handful of times. V and J are TRBV30 and TRBJ2-1, with D possibly being TRBD1 or TRBD2 (6 bases each). The CDR3 is 15 amino acids. CDR1 is GTSNPN and CDR2 is SVGIG in the germline V gene (reference sequence). Trimming removed 5 bases at V and 7 bases at J, with 21 bases between. The CDR3 reads CAWYGGANEGNEQFF. The CDR3 nucleotides are TGTGCCTGGTACGGGGGCGCGAACGAGGGGAATGAGCAGTTCTTC.

This clonotype was recorded many times. This chain joins TRBV4-3 and TRBJ1-5, with unresolved D. CDR3 size: 15 residues. V lost 0 bases to trimming and J lost 7 bases, with 13 bases between them. The germline CDR1 and CDR2 sequences are LGHNA and YSLEER. The CDR3: CASSQDVGSGQPQHF. The DNA for the CDR3 is TGCGCCAGCAGCCAAGACGTGGGTTCGGGGCAGCCCCAGCATTTT.

The gene calls are TRBV6-5 and TRBJ1-2; 9 bases line up with TRBD1. V dropped 6 bases and J dropped 7; count of bases not matched to a gene: 6. Germline CDR1 reads MNHEY; CDR2 reads SVGAGI. The CDR3 spans 13 residues. CDR3 loop: CASSPTGGFGYTF. DNA for the CDR3: TGTGCCAGCAGCCCCACAGGGGGCTTTGGCTACACCTTC.

This clonotype has a count of ten or more. The V gene is TRBV9, the J gene TRBJ2-5; TRBD2 agrees at 13 bases. V was clipped by 0 bases and J by 4 bases; unmatched bases: 6. The V gene's germline CDR1 is SGDLS and CDR2 YYNGEE. CDR3 length: 17 residues. Here the CDR3 reads CASSVDPGLAGRETQYF. In nucleotides, the CDR3 is TGTGCCAGCAGCGTAGACCCGGGACTAGCGGGGAGAGAGACCCAGTACTTC.

This clonotype was detected only a few times. J is TRBJ1-6 and V is TRBV5-1; D ambiguous. Trimming took off 4 bases at V and 5 bases at J, with 13 bases between the two ends. The germline CDR1 and CDR2 sequences are SGHRS and YFSETQ. This CDR3 is built from 15 residues. This CDR3 is CASSGTGSNNSPLHF. The CDR3 DNA is TGCGCCAGCAGCGGAACTGGCAGTAATAATTCACCCCTCCACTTT. The whole variable domain, filled in from reference TRBV5-1 and TRBJ1-6, reads KAGVTQTPRYLIKTRGQQVTLSCSPISGHRSVSWYQQTPGQGLQFLFEYFSETQRNKGNFPGRFSGRQFSNSRSEMNVSTLELGDSALYLCASSGTGSNNSPLHFGNGTRLTVT.

The chain combines TRBV7-2 with TRBJ1-6; D ambiguous. Germline V gene data show CDR1 as SGHTA and CDR2 as FQGNSA. The CDR3 runs 14 residues. Trimming left V 2 bases short and J 10 bases short, with 12 bases between. In nucleotides, the CDR3 is TGTGCCAGCAGCTTACCCCATTCGGGGTCACCCCTCCACTTT. This sequence encodes CASSLPHSGSPLHF.

This chain links TRBV10-3 with TRBJ2-5, with a possible D match to TRBD2 (6 bases). CDR1 is ENHRY, CDR2 SYGVKD, per germline. The CDR3 sequence is 16 residues long. Trimming removed 5 bases from V and 4 bases from J, with 20 bases in between. Here the CDR3 reads CAISSLTGLPSETQYF. The CDR3 DNA reads TGTGCCATCAGTTCCCTCACGGGACTCCCGTCAGAGACCCAGTACTTC.

The chain combines TRBV20-1 with TRBJ2-5; tentative D call: TRBD1 (5 bases). The CDR3 spans 14 residues. Germline V lookup: CDR1 DFQATT, CDR2 SNEGSKA (reference sequence). Trimming stripped 5 bases from V and 2 bases from J, with 15 bases between. DNA of the CDR3: TGCAGTGCTCCTAGATTAACAGGACAAGAGACCCAGTACTTC. As protein: CSAPRLTGQETQYF.

J is TRBJ2-5 and V is TRBV9; 9 bases are shared with TRBD2. After removal of 0 bases from V and 1 base from J, the junction contained 7 bases not matched to a gene. The CDR3 spans 17 residues. The V gene's germline CDR1 is SGDLS and CDR2 YYNGEE. The CDR3 reads CASSVGVTSGSQETQYF. CDR3 bases: TGTGCCAGCAGCGTAGGTGTAACTAGCGGGTCCCAAGAGACCCAGTACTTC.

This clonotype was seen only a few times. The V gene is TRBV6-2 or TRBV6-3, the J gene TRBJ2-1; TRBD1 agrees at 8 bases. The length of the CDR3 is 16 residues. CDR1 MNHEY and CDR2 SVGEGT come from the germline V gene. The trim removed 7 bases at V and 2 bases at J, leaving 10 bases unmatched. The CDR3 region is CASKFRQGSPYNEQFF. CDR3 bases: TGTGCCAGCAAATTCCGACAGGGGTCCCCCTACAATGAGCAGTTCTTC.

As for this clonotype: The DNA is left out, because the CDR3 cannot be placed on it with certainty; the CDR3 is given as TCRdb lists it. The chain recombines TRBV12-3 or TRBV12-4 with TRBJ2-7; TRBD1 was called by the table and not checked on the DNA. The CDR3 is 14 amino acids long, termini counted. The CDR3 region is CASSSSQGAGEQYF.

V usage is TRBV7-9 and J usage is TRBJ1-6; unclear D gene. Germline lookup yields CDR1 SEHNR and CDR2 FQNEAQ (reference sequence). V gave up 1 base and J gave up 8 bases, with 12 bases separating them. There are 15 residues in the CDR3. CDR3 nucleotide sequence: TGTGCCAGCAGCTTAGAAGGACTTGGGGATTCACCCCTCCACTTT. Translated: CASSLEGLGDSPLHF.

The rearrangement links TRBV5-5 to TRBJ1-1; the D gene is possibly TRBD1 (5 bases). Trimming shortened V by 5 bases and J by 4 bases, and 18 bases separated the two germline ends. The CDR3 length is 15 residues. Germline CDR1 SGHKS, CDR2 YYEKEE (reference sequence). The DNA for the CDR3 is TGTGCCAGCAGTTATGGCCCGACTGGGGGCACTGAAGCTTTCTTT. Amino acid sequence: CASSYGPTGGTEAFF.

The chain uses TRBV3-1 and TRBJ1-5; the D gene is possibly TRBD1 (6 bases). This CDR3 spans 16 amino acids. The ends were cut back, 0 bases at V and 7 bases at J, with 16 bases in the middle. The germline V gene has CDR1 LGHDT and CDR2 YNNKEL (reference sequence). The CDR3 DNA reads as TGTGCCAGCAGCCAAGATTACGGGGCTGGGGGCCAGCCCCAGCATTTT. This codes for CASSQDYGAGGQPQHF.

The table lists this clonotype with many counts. The genes are TRBV11-2 and TRBJ2-1, with D maybe TRBD2 (6 bases). This CDR3 has 18 residues. Germline values: CDR1 SGHAT, CDR2 FQNNGV. Trimming cost V 6 bases and J 0 bases, with 21 bases left between them. The CDR3 nucleotides read TGTGCCAGCAGACCTCCTGCGGGGCTGGGGCGCTCCTACAATGAGCAGTTCTTC. Translating it yields CASRPPAGLGRSYNEQFF.

The sample holds a few counts of this clonotype. The chain links TRBV20-1 to TRBJ2-7; 8 bases align to TRBD2. CDR1 is DFQATT and CDR2 is SNEGSKA in the germline V gene (reference sequence). CDR3 length equals 13 residues. The trim removed 3 bases at V and 7 bases at J, leaving 8 bases unmatched. The chain's CDR3 is CSASTGTSDEQYV. Here the CDR3 DNA reads TGCAGTGCTAGCACCGGGACTAGTGATGAGCAGTACGTC.

This clonotype was detected only once. The CDR3 spells CASSVGSYGYTF. DNA for the CDR3: TGTGCCAGCAGCGTTGGCAGCTATGGCTACACCTTC. The chain recombines TRBV9 with TRBJ1-2, with D unclear. This CDR3 comprises 12 residues. V lost 2 bases, J lost 4 bases, and 6 bases lay in between. Germline CDR1 SGDLS, CDR2 YYNGEE.

This clonotype was counted only a few times. The gene calls are TRBV4-3 and TRBJ2-3, with 9 bases identical to TRBD2. V lost 0 bases, J lost 1 base, and 8 bases stayed unmatched. Germline loops: CDR1 LGHNA, CDR2 YSLEER. CDR3 length equals 18 residues. The CDR3, as DNA: TGCGCCAGCAGCCAAGAGAGAGGGGCTAGCGGGGGCACAGATACGCAGTATTTT. Translation gives CASSQERGASGGTDTQYF.

The sample holds a few counts of this clonotype. V is TRBV19 and J is TRBJ2-7; the match to TRBD1 covers 7 bases. Trimming at V came to 7 bases and at J to 1 base, leaving 13 bases not matched to a gene. Looked up from germline, CDR1 is LNHDA and CDR2 is SQIVND (reference sequence). The CDR3 runs 16 residues. In nucleotides, the CDR3 is TGTGCCAGTACCCCCGGGCGAAGGGGGCAATCCTACGAGCAGTACTTC. Translation gives CASTPGRRGQSYEQYF.

A few counts support this clonotype. The chain couples TRBV21-1 to TRBJ2-7. TRBV21-1 is described as a pseudogene. This CDR3 contains 15 residues. CDR3 amino acids: CASTLSVGFSYEQYV. The CDR3, as DNA: TGTGCCAGCACCCTAAGTGTGGGCTTCTCCTACGAGCAGTACGTC.

In its sample, this clonotype was seen a few times. The chain combines TRBV24-1 with TRBJ2-7; D might be TRBD1 (5 bases). Germline CDR1 and CDR2: KGHDR and SFDVKD. CDR3 length: 13 amino acids. Trimming shortened V by 5 bases and J by 4 bases, and 11 bases separated the two germline ends. The CDR3 protein is CATSVQAFYEQYV. The CDR3 DNA sequence: TGTGCCACCAGTGTACAGGCTTTTTACGAGCAGTACGTC.